A single sample is the source of the 20 T cell receptor beta chains below, sequenced in a study of Ad26.COV2.S vaccination and SARS-CoV-2 variants (dated by TCRdb to about 2021). The treatment or condition label for this specimen denotes: about 20 received Ad26.COV2.S at low or high dose, single or two shots; five or six received placebo; per-sample allocation not given. For vaccine and placebo recipients, repertoires were sequenced using samples collected on day 63 after the first injection. Library generation was performed with the immunoSEQ multiplex PCR assay. TCRdb re-hosts the immuneACCESS table, in-frame sequences only. Its copies lack some clones; in the studies checked, an unresolved V gene accounts for under half of them, and the cause for the rest is not known. The sample includes roughly 700,000 clones, with more than 80% observed a single time. The leading ten clones occupy around 1.5% of the sample.

The material was peripheral blood, obtained in a trial of Ad26.COV2.S vaccine versus placebo. These receptors were collected from a person between 18 and 60 years old who received the Ad26.COV2.S COVID-19 vaccine or a placebo.

The gene calls are TRBV5-8 and TRBJ2-5; D unresolved. V was pared by 1 base and J by 4 bases, with 11 bases between. Germline CDR1 is SGHTS and CDR2 is YDEGEE. The CDR3 contains 14 residues. The CDR3 sequence: CASSLIPPTETQYF. CDR3 nucleotide sequence: TGTGCCAGCAGCTTGATACCTCCCACAGAGACCCAGTACTTC.

The sample holds one count of this clone. The chain combines TRBV9 with TRBJ1-3; D might be TRBD1 (5 bases). This CDR3 has 16 amino acids. Trimming left V 3 bases short and J 3 bases short, with 16 bases between. Per germline, CDR1 SGDLS and CDR2 YYNGEE. In DNA, the CDR3 is TGTGCCAGCAGCGGTGACAGCATCTCTGGTGGAAACACCATATATTTT. Translating gives CASSGDSISGGNTIYF. The full variable domain, rest sourced from reference TRBV9 and TRBJ1-3, is DSGVTQTPKHLITATGQRVTLRCSPRSGDLSVYWYQQSLDQGLQFLIQYYNGEERAKGNILERFSAQQFPDLHSELNLSSLELGDSALYFCASSGDSISGGNTIYFGEGSWLTVV.

The chain couples TRBV16 to TRBJ2-7, with 13 bases lining up with TRBD2. V dropped 3 bases and J dropped 5; count of bases not matched to a gene: 7. Germline CDR1 reads KGHSY; CDR2 reads FQNENV. This CDR3 comprises 16 residues. The CDR3, as DNA: TGTGCCAGCAGCCACCAACTAGCGGGGGGGCTCGACGAGCAGTACTTC. It yields the protein CASSHQLAGGLDEQYF.

This clone appeared once. The V call is TRBV6-6, the J call TRBJ1-3; TRBD1 might be the D (6 bases). V dropped 6 bases and J dropped 4 bases, with 13 bases sitting between them. The CDR3 is made up of 14 amino acids. Germline CDR1 reads MNHNY; CDR2 reads SVGAGI (reference sequence). CDR3 in amino acids: CASSISGQGNTIYF. The CDR3 bases are TGTGCCAGCAGCATATCGGGACAAGGAAACACCATATATTTT.

This CDR3 reads CASSVPGQADLTQYF. DNA for the CDR3: TGTGCCAGCAGTGTCCCGGGACAGGCGGATCTTACCCAGTACTTC. J is TRBJ2-5 and V is TRBV6-4, with TRBD1 identical over 8 bases. The V gene's germline CDR1 is MRHNA and CDR2 SNTAGT. The CDR3 loop spans 15 amino acids. The V gene end was trimmed by 4 bases and the J gene end by 8 bases; junction bases not matched to a gene: 12.

This chain's CDR3 is CASSLVGGGYEKLFF. In nucleotides, the CDR3 is TGTGCCAGCAGCTTAGTTGGGGGAGGCTATGAAAAACTGTTTTTT. The chain recombines TRBV13 with TRBJ1-4, with D perhaps TRBD1 (5 bases). Per germline, CDR1 PRHDT and CDR2 FYEKMQ (reference sequence). V gave up 1 base and J gave up 6 bases, with 12 bases separating them. This CDR3 is 15 amino acids long.

The count of this clone is one. The rearrangement links TRBV19 to TRBJ1-5; D not resolved. Germline-derived CDR1 and CDR2 are LNHDA and SQIVND (reference sequence). V lost 4 bases to trimming and J lost 3 bases, with 16 bases between them. The CDR3 extends over 16 amino acids. CDR3 in amino acids: CASSRSSGEVNQPQHF. DNA for the CDR3: TGTGCCAGTAGTAGATCGTCCGGGGAAGTCAATCAGCCCCAGCATTTT.

The chain joins TRBV6-5 to TRBJ2-2; D gene unclear. The CDR3 consists of 15 residues. The germline V gene encodes CDR1 MNHEY and CDR2 SVGAGI. Trimming pared 0 bases from V and 1 base from J, leaving 6 bases between. CDR3 DNA sequence: TGTGCCAGCAGTTACTCCGGCTGGAACACCGGGGAGCTGTTTTTT. Translating gives CASSYSGWNTGELFF.

The rearrangement joins TRBV18 to TRBJ2-7, with D possibly TRBD1 on 8 matching bases. With 3 bases removed from V and 6 bases from J, the gap between germline ends came to 18 bases. This CDR3 spans 15 amino acids. The V gene's germline CDR1 is KGHSH and CDR2 LQKENI. CDR3 bases: TGTGCCAGCTCACCGGAACAGGGGGGGTATTTCGAGCAGTACTTC. Translation: CASSPEQGGYFEQYF.

The chain joins TRBV19 to TRBJ2-1, with 12 nucleotides matching TRBD2. The CDR3 covers 15 residues. V lost 3 bases, J lost 7 bases, and 4 bases stayed unmatched. The germline gives CDR1 LNHDA, CDR2 SQIVND (reference sequence). Here the CDR3 DNA reads TGTGCCAGTAGTATGCTAGCGGGGGGGCAGAATGAGCAGTTCTTC. Its protein product is CASSMLAGGQNEQFF.

The gene calls are TRBV12-3 or TRBV12-4 and TRBJ2-2; D gene uncertain. V lost 5 bases and J lost 6, with 10 bases in between. The CDR3 length is 13 residues. As DNA, the CDR3 is TGTGCCAGCAGTCCCTTCGTCCCCGGGGAGCTGTTTTTT. Its translation: CASSPFVPGELFF.

The chain joins TRBV30 to TRBJ2-1; D is uncertain. Germline V gene data show CDR1 as GTSNPN and CDR2 as SVGIG (reference sequence). With 2 bases removed from V and 8 bases from J, the gap between germline ends came to 10 bases. The CDR3 consists of 12 residues. The CDR3 spells CAWSLTGDEQFF. CDR3 DNA: TGTGCCTGGAGTCTTACTGGGGATGAGCAGTTCTTC. The full variable domain, its missing parts supplied by reference TRBV30 and TRBJ2-1, is SQTIHQWPATLVQPVGSPLSLECTVEGTSNPNLYWYRQAAGRGLQLLFYSVGIGQISSEVPQNLSASRPQDRQFILSSKKLLLSDSGFYLCAWSLTGDEQFFGPGTRLTVL.

V usage is TRBV27 and J usage is TRBJ1-2; D remains ambiguous. The CDR3 length is 14 residues. V shed 2 bases and J shed 4 bases, with 11 bases lying between them. Germline CDR1 MNHEY, CDR2 SMNVEV (reference sequence). CDR3 in amino acids: CASSLRRTLYGYTF. CDR3 in DNA: TGTGCCAGCAGTTTACGACGGACCCTCTATGGCTACACCTTC.

The genes are TRBV5-5 and TRBJ1-2; D gene unclear. Trimming cost V 0 bases and J 5 bases, with 2 bases left between them. This CDR3 is 11 amino acids long. Germline CDR1 SGHKS, CDR2 YYEKEE (reference sequence). The CDR3 sequence is CASSLEYGYTF. In DNA form, the CDR3 reads TGTGCCAGCAGCTTGGAGTATGGCTACACCTTC. Based on the CDR3 plus reference TRBV5-5 and TRBJ1-2, the full variable domain is DAGVTQSPTHLIKTRGQQVTLRCSPISGHKSVSWYQQVLGQGPQFIFQYYEKEERGRGNFPDRFSARQFPNYSSELNVNALLLGDSALYLCASSLEYGYTFGSGTRLTVV.

V usage is TRBV7-9 and J usage is TRBJ2-5; tentative D call: TRBD1 (6 bases). The germline V and J ends were trimmed by 1 base and 6 bases, with 18 bases remaining between them. The CDR3 consists of 16 residues. Germline CDR1 is SEHNR and CDR2 is FQNEAQ (reference sequence). The chain's CDR3 is CASSLVSGTTQQTQYF. DNA of the CDR3: TGTGCCAGCAGCTTAGTTTCCGGGACAACCCAGCAGACCCAGTACTTC.

The V gene is TRBV20-1, the J gene TRBJ2-3, with 10 bases fitting TRBD2. V was pared by 3 bases and J by 5 bases, with 11 bases of the junction left unmatched. From germline, CDR1 is DFQATT and CDR2 SNEGSKA (reference sequence). This CDR3 has 16 amino acids. The CDR3 DNA reads as TGCAGTGCTAGTGTAAGCGGGGGGGGCTTGGGAGATACGCAGTATTTT. It codes for CSASVSGGGLGDTQYF.

Here the CDR3 reads CASSLVGSGSTDTQYF. The CDR3, as DNA: TGTGCCAGCAGCTTAGTGGGCAGCGGAAGCACAGATACGCAGTATTTT. The chain employs TRBV7-2 and TRBJ2-3; tentative D call: TRBD2 (5 bases). The CDR3 has 16 residues. Trimming stripped 1 base from V and 0 bases from J, with 11 bases between. The V gene's germline CDR1 is SGHTA and CDR2 FQGNSA.

Note on this clone: This may be a read error: a much more frequent sequence differs by one nucleotide. Other DNA sequences of this sample code for an identical CDR3. The genes are TRBV3-1 (or the pseudogene TRBV3-2) and TRBJ1-2, with unresolved D. Germline V lookup: CDR1 LGHDT, CDR2 YNNKEL (reference sequence). The CDR3 sequence is 12 residues long. The V and J ends lost 0 bases and 4 bases respectively, with 3 bases between them. CDR3 residues: CASSQEGYGYTF. For the CDR3, the DNA is TGTGCCAGCAGCCAAGAGGGCTATGGCTACACCTTC.

The chain joins TRBV7-6 to TRBJ2-5; 7 nucleotides line up with TRBD1. The CDR3 spans 15 residues. V gave up 5 bases and J gave up 3 bases; unmatched junction bases: 9. Looked up from germline, CDR1 is SGHVS and CDR2 is FNYEAQ. The DNA for the CDR3 is TGTGCCAGCAGCGACAGGACAGGTGTGGAAGAGACCCAGTACTTC. This sequence encodes CASSDRTGVEETQYF.

The V and J genes are TRBV7-2 and TRBJ1-6, with D unresolved. The CDR3 spans 15 residues. Germline CDR1 SGHTA, CDR2 FQGNSA. V lost 5 bases, J lost 8 bases, and 16 bases lay in between. CDR3 residues: CASSPRMSGYSPLHF. Written as DNA, the CDR3 is TGTGCCAGCAGCCCCCGAATGAGTGGCTATTCACCCCTCCACTTT.